One sample yielded the 23 T cell receptor beta chains listed below, sequenced in a study of cytomegalovirus exposure and HLA in healthy donors. The method was immunoSEQ multiplex PCR; TCRdb's version includes in-frame clones alone and lacks a portion of them. This table has fewer than 150,000 clones, 88% appearing once. What was sequenced was PBMCs. The receptors originated from a man aged 30 to 45 in good health and CMV-seronegative.

This clone was observed once. The chain has TRBV2 and TRBJ2-1; a possible D gene is TRBD2 (6 bases). Trimming took off 7 bases at V and 3 bases at J, with 16 bases between the two ends. Germline loops: CDR1 SNHLY, CDR2 FYNNEI. The CDR3 runs 15 residues. This CDR3 reads CASIDRDFFYNEQFF. The CDR3 DNA sequence: TGTGCCAGCATCGACCGGGACTTCTTCTACAATGAGCAGTTCTTC.

There are a few counts of this clone. The V gene is TRBV5-4, the J gene TRBJ2-1, with 7 positions matching TRBD2. The germline V gene encodes CDR1 SGHNT and CDR2 YYREEE (reference sequence). The CDR3 is made up of 13 amino acids. V gave up 9 bases and J gave up 2 bases; unmatched junction bases: 5. CDR3 sequence (DNA): TGTGCCATGGGGACTATCACCTACAATGAGCAGTTCTTC. It specifies CAMGTITYNEQFF.

The rearrangement uses TRBV5-1 and TRBJ1-3; no firm D call. Trimming stripped 3 bases from V and 2 bases from J, with 12 bases between. Germline V lookup: CDR1 SGHRS, CDR2 YFSETQ. The CDR3 length is 15 residues. The CDR3 spells CASSSAPGTGNTIYF. In DNA, the CDR3 is TGCGCCAGCAGCTCGGCCCCGGGGACTGGAAACACCATATATTTT.

This clone was observed a single time. This chain connects TRBV27 to TRBJ1-6, with D tentatively TRBD1 (6 bases). Germline values: CDR1 MNHEY, CDR2 SMNVEV (reference sequence). The CDR3 contains 15 residues. V gave up 2 bases and J gave up 10 bases, with 15 bases separating them. The CDR3 here is CASSLTLTGTSPLHF. CDR3 nucleotide sequence: TGTGCCAGCAGTTTAACCCTGACAGGAACCTCACCCCTCCACTTT.

This chain joins TRBV30 and TRBJ1-1; tentatively, D is TRBD1 (5 bases). Trimming removed 2 bases at V and 4 bases at J, with 14 bases between. The CDR3 spans 14 residues. Germline V gene data show CDR1 as GTSNPN and CDR2 as SVGIG (reference sequence). This CDR3 is CAWSSFGGSTEAFF. CDR3 nucleotide sequence: TGTGCCTGGAGTTCTTTTGGGGGGTCCACTGAAGCTTTCTTT.

This chain connects TRBV7-7 to TRBJ2-1, with 14 bases that match TRBD2. The CDR3 loop spans 16 amino acids. The germline gives CDR1 SSHAT, CDR2 FNYEAQ (reference sequence). Losses at the gene ends were 4 bases for V and 9 bases for J; bases not matched to a gene: 8. The CDR3 DNA reads as TGTGCCAGCAGCTCCGGGACTAGCGGGAGTCGAGGTGAGCAGTTCTTC. Encoded protein: CASSSGTSGSRGEQFF.

This chain connects TRBV5-6 to TRBJ2-5, with D maybe TRBD1 (6 bases). Germline loops: CDR1 SGHDT, CDR2 YYEEEE. The CDR3 sequence is 15 residues long. Trimming took 3 bases from V and 5 from J, leaving 17 bases between them. The CDR3 protein is CASSWGQLREETQYF. The CDR3 DNA follows: TGTGCCAGCAGCTGGGGGCAACTCAGGGAGGAGACCCAGTACTTC.

The chain links TRBV5-1 to TRBJ1-2; D ambiguous. Germline V CDR1 and CDR2: SGHRS, YFSETQ. Trimming cost V 1 base and J 6 bases, with 16 bases left between them. This CDR3 is 15 amino acids long. The CDR3 nucleotides are TGCGCCAGCAGCTTGAACCCAGGCACACCCCATGGCTACACCTTC. Its protein is CASSLNPGTPHGYTF.

V and J are TRBV25-1 and TRBJ2-3; 10 bases fit TRBD1. Germline CDR1 and CDR2: MGHDK and SYGVNS. CDR3 length: 15 residues. J was trimmed by 5 bases and V by 1 base; bases with no gene match: 3. As DNA, the CDR3 is TGTGCCAGCAGTGAATGGGGGGACAGGGGAGATACGCAGTATTTT. This encodes CASSEWGDRGDTQYF.

The table lists this clone with a few counts. J is TRBJ1-2 and V is TRBV2; unclear D gene. In germline, CDR1 is SNHLY, CDR2 FYNNEI. The V end was cut by 7 bases, the J end by 4 bases, with 13 bases between. The CDR3 has 13 residues. The CDR3 region has the DNA TGTGCCAGCAAGCCAGGTAGTGTCTATGGCTACACCTTC. Protein: CASKPGSVYGYTF.

The V call is TRBV23-1, the J call TRBJ1-1; 9 nucleotides align to TRBD1. TRBV23-1 is identified as an open reading frame with a role that is uncertain. The trim removed 3 bases at V and 1 base at J, leaving 27 bases unmatched. The CDR3 covers 23 residues. The CDR3 loop reads CASSHRPPWTQGAKLYSNTEAFF. In DNA, the CDR3 is TGCGCCAGCAGTCATCGCCCCCCCTGGACACAGGGGGCGAAGCTTTATTCGAACACTGAAGCTTTCTTT.

The V and J genes are TRBV11-2 and TRBJ2-7, with D tentatively TRBD2 (5 bases). This CDR3 is 14 amino acids long. The germline V gene has CDR1 SGHAT and CDR2 FQNNGV. The V and J ends lost 1 base and 7 bases respectively, with 14 bases between them. This chain's CDR3 is CASSLAGLNWEQYF. The CDR3 DNA follows: TGTGCCAGCAGCTTAGCAGGACTGAACTGGGAGCAGTACTTC.

The V and J genes are TRBV30 and TRBJ1-1, with TRBD1 identical over 7 bases. Germline CDR1 and CDR2: GTSNPN and SVGIG (reference sequence). Trimming removed 3 bases from V and 4 bases from J; junction bases left unmatched: 8. The CDR3 totals 14 residues. The CDR3 loop is CAWSGRGLGTEAFF. In DNA, the CDR3 is TGTGCCTGGAGCGGCAGGGGGTTGGGCACTGAAGCTTTCTTT. The variable domain in full, with the rest retrieved from reference TRBV30 and TRBJ1-1, is SQTIHQWPATLVQPVGSPLSLECTVEGTSNPNLYWYRQAAGRGLQLLFYSVGIGQISSEVPQNLSASRPQDRQFILSSKKLLLSDSGFYLCAWSGRGLGTEAFFGQGTRLTVV.

This clone was detected only once. This sequence joins TRBV2 and TRBJ2-2, with 10 bases fitting TRBD2. CDR1 is SNHLY, CDR2 FYNNEI, per germline. The CDR3 totals 16 residues. J gave up 5 bases and V 4 bases, and 7 bases lay outside the gene matches. CDR3 region: CASSGALAGVTGELFF. The CDR3 DNA reads as TGTGCCAGCAGTGGGGCTCTAGCGGGAGTAACCGGGGAGCTGTTTTTT. The entire variable domain, with the rest obtained from reference TRBV2 and TRBJ2-2, is as follows: EPEVTQTPSHQVTQMGQEVILRCVPISNHLYFYWYRQILGQKVEFLVSFYNNEISEKSEIFDDQFSVERPDGSNFTLKIRSTKLEDSAMYFCASSGALAGVTGELFFGEGSRLTVL.

The rearrangement uses TRBV5-1 and TRBJ2-5; the match to TRBD1 covers 7 bases. The CDR3 runs to 14 residues. V shed 0 bases and J 6 bases; nucleotides not matched to a gene: 5. The germline V gene has CDR1 SGHRS and CDR2 YFSETQ. CDR3 region: CASSLEGGTQTQYF. CDR3 in DNA: TGCGCCAGCAGCTTGGAAGGGGGCACGCAGACCCAGTACTTC.

The genes are TRBV30 and TRBJ1-1, with a possible D match to TRBD1 (5 bases). There are 11 residues in the CDR3. Germline CDR1 and CDR2: GTSNPN and SVGIG (reference sequence). Trimming cost V 4 bases and J 7 bases, with 10 bases left between them. Written as DNA, the CDR3 is TGTGCCTGGACCTCCAGGGTTGAAGCTTTCTTT. Translating gives CAWTSRVEAFF.

CDR3 protein: CASSPGRTNEKLFF. As DNA, the CDR3 is TGTGCCAGCAGCCCAGGTCGAACTAATGAAAAACTGTTTTTT. The chain has TRBV7-2 and TRBJ1-4; D gene ambiguous. V was pared by 5 bases and J by 1 base, with 8 bases between. The CDR3 consists of 14 residues. Germline CDR1 reads SGHTA; CDR2 reads FQGNSA.

The genes are TRBV6-5 and TRBJ2-7, with no clear D. The CDR3 is 15 residues long. Per germline, CDR1 MNHEY and CDR2 SVGAGI. The V and J ends lost 4 bases and 0 bases respectively, with 13 bases between them. This chain's CDR3 is CASSFERESSYEQYF. For the CDR3, the DNA is TGTGCCAGCAGTTTTGAGCGCGAAAGCTCCTACGAGCAGTACTTC.

The chain recombines TRBV27 with TRBJ2-1, with 9 bases aligning to TRBD1. The V gene's germline CDR1 is MNHEY and CDR2 SMNVEV (reference sequence). The CDR3 runs to 14 residues. V lost 5 bases, J lost 4 bases, and 3 bases stayed unmatched. The CDR3 DNA follows: TGTGCCAGCAGTAAAGACAGGGGGTACAATGAGCAGTTCTTC. Its translation: CASSKDRGYNEQFF.

The chain couples TRBV25-1 to TRBJ2-3, with D possibly TRBD2 on 5 matching bases. The germline V gene encodes CDR1 MGHDK and CDR2 SYGVNS. CDR3 length: 16 residues. V lost 2 bases, J lost 2 bases, and 14 bases lay in between. CDR3 bases: TGTGCCAGCAGTGAAGTGCGAGGGCCTAACACAGATACGCAGTATTTT. This translates into CASSEVRGPNTDTQYF.

The genes are TRBV6-5 and TRBJ1-2; D not certain. The CDR3 has 14 residues. CDR1 and CDR2 (germline): MNHEY, SVGAGI. V was shortened by 5 bases and J by 6 bases, with 16 bases between the two germline ends. CDR3 sequence: CASSALLTEDGYTF. The CDR3 nucleotides are TGTGCCAGCAGTGCTTTATTAACTGAAGATGGCTACACCTTC.

Note on this clone: A read error may produce the germline difference seen at one junction end. This chain connects TRBV27 to TRBJ2-2, with TRBD1 matching over 8 bases. The CDR3 loop spans 15 amino acids. From germline, CDR1 is MNHEY and CDR2 SMNVEV (reference sequence). In DNA, the CDR3 is TGTGCCAGCAGTTCCGGACAGGGCGCCACCGCGGAGCTGTTTTTT. Its protein is CASSSGQGATAELFF.

The chain employs TRBV6-5 and TRBJ2-7; 7 bases map to TRBD1. The CDR3 has 15 residues. V trimming: 6 bases; J trimming: 1 base; junction bases outside the gene matches: 9. Germline-derived CDR1 and CDR2 are MNHEY and SVGAGI. In DNA form, the CDR3 reads TGTGCCAGCAGATACAGGGGAAGAGCGTCCTACGAGCAGTACTTC. As protein: CASRYRGRASYEQYF.